The T cell receptor beta chain under discussion was sequenced for a study of cytomegalovirus exposure and HLA in healthy donors. Regarding this clone: Its antigen is not known.

General study results and limits: TCR beta chains numbering about 160 were designated cytomegalovirus-associated. As confirmed in vitro, three CMV-associated chains were specific for CMV antigens. Cytomegalovirus status was reportedly diagnosed by the classifier with high sensitivity and specificity.

The method was immunoSEQ multiplex PCR; TCRdb's version includes in-frame clones alone and lacks a portion of them. Of 90,000 to 110,000 clones listed, more than 85% are singletons. The V and J ends lost 2 bases and 8 bases, in that order; junction bases with no gene match: 3. The CDR3 sequence is 14 residues long. Germline V lookup: CDR1 ENHRY, CDR2 SYGVKD. The receptor comes from a woman younger than 35 in good health and CMV-seropositive. The chain combines TRBV10-3 with TRBJ1-4; TRBD1 matches at 9 bases. Sequencing used PBMCs. The CDR3 reads CAISEGQGREKLFF. The CDR3 nucleotides read TGTGCCATCAGTGAGGGACAGGGGAGGGAAAAACTGTTTTTT.